This T cell receptor beta chain is from a study of shared clonotypes between healthy human individuals. Original processing notes: Filtering was not the same, since immunoSEQ gave junction-only sequences without quality scores. Data came from immunoSEQ multiplex PCR; TCRdb stores just in-frame clones and leaves some out. That table supplies the V and J calls and clone size; D and trimming were determined from the DNA. The sample has about 1,500,000 clones, roughly 96% seen once. V lost 5 bases to trimming and J lost 7 bases; unmatched junction nucleotides: 5. Per the germline V gene, CDR1 is SGHNT and CDR2 is YYREEE (reference sequence). The CDR3 spans 14 residues. Comment on this clone: Its antigen remains unknown.

Study findings and constraints: Researchers found naive subsets generally carried larger estimated richness than memory subsets. The study found approximately 5% of naive CD4 clonotypes shared across several donors.

Sequencing was performed on naive CD4+ T cells sorted from blood. Specified subset: CD45RA+ positively selected. This clonotype originated in a man aged 25-45 years in good health. This rearrangement joins TRBV5-4 to TRBJ1-4, with 10 positions matching TRBD1. The CDR3 DNA reads TGTGCCAGCAGGAACGGGACAGGGGCTGAAAAACTGTTTTTT. This sequence encodes CASRNGTGAEKLFF.